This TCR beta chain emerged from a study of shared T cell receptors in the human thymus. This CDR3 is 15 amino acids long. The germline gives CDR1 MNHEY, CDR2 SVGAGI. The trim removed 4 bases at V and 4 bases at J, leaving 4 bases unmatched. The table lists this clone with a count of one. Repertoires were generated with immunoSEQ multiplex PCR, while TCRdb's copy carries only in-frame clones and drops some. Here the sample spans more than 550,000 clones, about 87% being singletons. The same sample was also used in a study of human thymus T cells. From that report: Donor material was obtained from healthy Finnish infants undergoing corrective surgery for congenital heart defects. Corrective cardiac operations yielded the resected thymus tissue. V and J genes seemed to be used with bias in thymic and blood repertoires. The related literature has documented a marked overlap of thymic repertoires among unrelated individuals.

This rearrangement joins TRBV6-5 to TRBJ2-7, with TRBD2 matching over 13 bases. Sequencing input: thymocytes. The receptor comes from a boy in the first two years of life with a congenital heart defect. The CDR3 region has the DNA TGTGCCAGCAGTTCTGGACTAGCGGGAGTGTACGAGCAGTACTTC. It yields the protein CASSSGLAGVYEQYF.